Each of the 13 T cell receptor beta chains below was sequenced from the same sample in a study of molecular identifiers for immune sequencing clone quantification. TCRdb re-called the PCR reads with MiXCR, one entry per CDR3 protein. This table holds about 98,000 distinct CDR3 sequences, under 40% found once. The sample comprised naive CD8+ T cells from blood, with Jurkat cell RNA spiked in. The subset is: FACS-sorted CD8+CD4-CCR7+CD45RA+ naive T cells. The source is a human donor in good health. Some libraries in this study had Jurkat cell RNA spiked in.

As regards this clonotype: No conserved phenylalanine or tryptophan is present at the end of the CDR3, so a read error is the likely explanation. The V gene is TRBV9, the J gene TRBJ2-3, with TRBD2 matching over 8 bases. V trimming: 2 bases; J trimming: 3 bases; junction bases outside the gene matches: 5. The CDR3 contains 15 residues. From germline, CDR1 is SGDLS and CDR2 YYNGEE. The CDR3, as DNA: TGTGCCAGCAGCGTGAGTCTAGCGGGTACAGATACGCAGTATCTT. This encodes CASSVSLAGTDTQYL.

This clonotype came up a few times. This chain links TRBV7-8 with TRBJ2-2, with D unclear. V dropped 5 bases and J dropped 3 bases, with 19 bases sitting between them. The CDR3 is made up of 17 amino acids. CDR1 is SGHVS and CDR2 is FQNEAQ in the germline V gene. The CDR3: CASSPSRVRRYTGELFF. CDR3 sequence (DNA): TGTGCCAGCAGCCCGAGCCGAGTTAGGAGATACACCGGGGAGCTGTTTTTT.

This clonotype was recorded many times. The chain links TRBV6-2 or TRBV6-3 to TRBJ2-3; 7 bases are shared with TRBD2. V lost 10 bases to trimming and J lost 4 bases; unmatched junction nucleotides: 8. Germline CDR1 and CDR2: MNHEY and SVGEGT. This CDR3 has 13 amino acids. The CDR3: CANKKRGADTQYF. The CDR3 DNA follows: TGTGCCAACAAGAAGCGGGGTGCAGATACGCAGTATTTT.

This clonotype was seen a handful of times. CDR3 sequence: CASIGPTSGVEQFF. DNA for the CDR3: TGTGCCAGCATTGGGCCTACTAGCGGGGTAGAGCAGTTCTTC. The rearrangement links TRBV13 to TRBJ2-1; 10 bases map to TRBD2. The CDR3 contains 14 residues. Trimming at V came to 7 bases and at J to 10 bases, leaving 10 bases not matched to a gene. Germline CDR1 PRHDT, CDR2 FYEKMQ (reference sequence).

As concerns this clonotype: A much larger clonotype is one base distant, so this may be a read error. CDR3 sequence reads: CASSLIPGTNTEAFF. The CDR3 bases are TGTGCCAGCAGCTTAATACCCGGGACGAACACTGAAGCTTTCTTT. The V call is TRBV7-2, the J call TRBJ1-1, with D possibly being TRBD1 (5 bases). Germline loops: CDR1 SGHTA, CDR2 FQGNSA. Trimming left V 2 bases short and J 1 base short, with 11 bases between. The length of the CDR3 is 15 residues. Full variable domain (missing parts from reference TRBV7-2 and TRBJ1-1): GAGVSQSPSNKVTEKGKDVELRCDPISGHTALYWYRQSLGQGLEFLIYFQGNSAPDKSGLPSDRFSAERTGGSVSTLTIQRTQQEDSAVYLCASSLIPGTNTEAFFGQGTRLTVV.

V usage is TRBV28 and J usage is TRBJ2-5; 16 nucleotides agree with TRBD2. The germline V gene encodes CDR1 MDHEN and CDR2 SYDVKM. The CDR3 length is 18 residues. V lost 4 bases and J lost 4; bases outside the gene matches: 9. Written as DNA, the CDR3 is TGTGCCAGCAGTTATCCGGGACTAGCGGGAGGGCCTTTAGAGACCCAGTACTTC. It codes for CASSYPGLAGGPLETQYF.

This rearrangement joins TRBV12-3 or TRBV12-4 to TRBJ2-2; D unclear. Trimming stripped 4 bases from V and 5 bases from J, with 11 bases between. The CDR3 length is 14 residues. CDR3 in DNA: TGTGCCAGCAGTTCCAGACCTTATACCGGGGAGCTGTTTTTT. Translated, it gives CASSSRPYTGELFF.

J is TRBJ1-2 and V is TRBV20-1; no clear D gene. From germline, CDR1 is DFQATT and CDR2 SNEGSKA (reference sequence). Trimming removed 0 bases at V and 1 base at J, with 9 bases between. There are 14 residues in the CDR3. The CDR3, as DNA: TGCAGTGCTAGAGATTTCCCAGTTAACTATGGCTACACCTTC. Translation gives CSARDFPVNYGYTF.

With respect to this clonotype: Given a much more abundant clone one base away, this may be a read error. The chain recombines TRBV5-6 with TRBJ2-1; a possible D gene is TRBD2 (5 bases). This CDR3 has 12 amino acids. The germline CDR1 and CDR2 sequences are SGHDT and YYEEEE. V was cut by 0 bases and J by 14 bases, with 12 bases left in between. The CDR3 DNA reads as TGTGCCAGCAGCTTGGCCGGGGTCCAGGAGTTCTTC. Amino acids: CASSLAGVQEFF.

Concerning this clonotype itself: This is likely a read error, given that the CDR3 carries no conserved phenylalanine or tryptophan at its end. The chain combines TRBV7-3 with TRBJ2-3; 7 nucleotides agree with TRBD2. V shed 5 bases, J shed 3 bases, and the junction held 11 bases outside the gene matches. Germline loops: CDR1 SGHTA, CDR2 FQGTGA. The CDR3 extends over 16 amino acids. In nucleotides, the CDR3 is TGTGCCAGCAGCCCGGTGGGCGGGAGAGTGACAGATACGCAGTATTCT. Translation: CASSPVGGRVTDTQYS.

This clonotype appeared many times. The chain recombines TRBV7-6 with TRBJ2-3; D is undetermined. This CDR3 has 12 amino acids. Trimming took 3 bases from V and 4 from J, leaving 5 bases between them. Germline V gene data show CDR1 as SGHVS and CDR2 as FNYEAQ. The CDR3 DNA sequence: TGTGCCAGCAGCTTTATCGCAGATACGCAGTATTTT. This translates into CASSFIADTQYF.

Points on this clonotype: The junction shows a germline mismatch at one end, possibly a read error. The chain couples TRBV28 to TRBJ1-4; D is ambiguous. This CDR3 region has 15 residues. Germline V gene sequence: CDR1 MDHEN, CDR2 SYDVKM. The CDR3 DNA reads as TGTGCCAGCAGTTTATCCCTCTCCTGTAGGGAAAAACTGCTTTTT. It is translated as CASSLSLSCREKLLF.

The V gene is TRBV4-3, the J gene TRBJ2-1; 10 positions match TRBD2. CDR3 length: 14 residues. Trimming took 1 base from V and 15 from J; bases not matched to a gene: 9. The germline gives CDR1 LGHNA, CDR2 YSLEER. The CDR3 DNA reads TGCGCCAGCAGCCAAGCCGCTAGCGGGAGAGGTTTGTTCTTC. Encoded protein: CASSQAASGRGLFF.